The source of this T cell receptor (beta chain) is a study of T cells in Graves' hyperthyroidism and ophthalmopathy. RNA transcripts gave rise to amplified TCR beta CDR3 regions. First-round RT-PCR of the TCR CDR3 relied on the HTBI primer set. TCRdb itself ran the multiplex PCR reads through MiXCR, one entry per CDR3 protein. The top ten hold under 45% of the sample, which has about 300,000 distinct CDR3 sequences, less than 20% seen once. Whole-study findings and limits: Most thyroid clonotypes that were expanded above 0.001 also turned up in blood. Ophthalmopathy onset followed model prediction by a median about seven months.

Exclusion of a patient resulted from uncontrolled infection, other autoimmune disease, pregnancy or lactation. Trimming stripped 6 bases from V and 2 bases from J, with 8 bases between. Germline loops: CDR1 LNHDA, CDR2 SQIVND (reference sequence). The CDR3 is 13 amino acids. This clonotype was counted between two and nine times. Its specificity is not known. The J gene is TRBJ1-5, the V gene TRBV19; D not certain. The sequencing sample was made of blood. This receptor was identified in a man aged 50 or older with Graves' ophthalmopathy. The CDR3 DNA is TGTGCCAGTAGGCAGGCTGGCAATCAGCCCCAGCATTTT. Its protein product is CASRQAGNQPQHF.